This T cell receptor (beta chain) was retrieved from a study of blood T cell repertoires in COVID-19. About the study: Italy, Spain and the United States were the sources of the convalescent and acute COVID-19 samples. T cells, B-cell-depleted T cells, or PBMCs supplied cDNA or gDNA.

In the original analysis: From reference gene primer amplification, estimates of nucleated cell counts were derived. The assay was immunoSEQ multiplex PCR, and TCRdb's table has in-frame clones only and misses some. V, J and clone size are taken as reported in that table, and D and trimming were inferred from the DNA itself. The repertoire holds approximately 200,000 clones, around 86% seen once, with less than 4.5% in the top ten. The ends lost 5 bases at V and 0 bases at J; junction bases unmatched: 10. CDR1 is MNHEY and CDR2 is SMNVEV in the germline V gene (reference sequence). The CDR3 loop spans 17 amino acids.

The chain recombines TRBV27 with TRBJ2-7, with 10 bases aligning to TRBD1. The sequencing input was peripheral blood. The receptor's source is a man aged 45-65 years with acute or convalescent COVID-19. The CDR3 sequence: CASSPSSWTGGSYEQYF. The CDR3 bases are TGTGCCAGCAGTCCTTCTAGTTGGACAGGGGGCTCCTACGAGCAGTACTTC.